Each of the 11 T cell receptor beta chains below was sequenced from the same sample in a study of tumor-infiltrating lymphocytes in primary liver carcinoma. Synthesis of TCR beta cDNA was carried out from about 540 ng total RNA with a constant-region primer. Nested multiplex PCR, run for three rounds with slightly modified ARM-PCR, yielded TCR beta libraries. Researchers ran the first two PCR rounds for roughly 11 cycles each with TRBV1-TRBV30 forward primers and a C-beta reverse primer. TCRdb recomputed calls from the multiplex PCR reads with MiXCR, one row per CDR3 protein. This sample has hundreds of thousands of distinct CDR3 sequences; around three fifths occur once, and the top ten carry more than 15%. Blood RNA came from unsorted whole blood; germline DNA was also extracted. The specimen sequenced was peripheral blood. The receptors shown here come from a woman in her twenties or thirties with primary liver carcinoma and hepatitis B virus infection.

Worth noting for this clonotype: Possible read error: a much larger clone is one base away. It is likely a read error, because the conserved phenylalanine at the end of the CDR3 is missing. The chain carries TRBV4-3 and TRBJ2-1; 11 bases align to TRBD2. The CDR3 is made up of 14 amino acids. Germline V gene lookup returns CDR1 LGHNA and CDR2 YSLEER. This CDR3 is CASSRTSGGNEQFL. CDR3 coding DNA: TGTGCCAGCAGCCGAACTAGCGGGGGCAATGAGCAGTTCCTC.

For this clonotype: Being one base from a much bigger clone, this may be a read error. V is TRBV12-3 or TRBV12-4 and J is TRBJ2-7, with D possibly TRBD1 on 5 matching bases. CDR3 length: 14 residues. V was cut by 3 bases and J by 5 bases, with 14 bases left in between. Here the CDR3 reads CASSLQGSIHEQYF. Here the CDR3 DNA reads TGTGCCAGCAGTTTGCAGGGAAGCATACACGAGCAGTACTTC.

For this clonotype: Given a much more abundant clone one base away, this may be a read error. CDR3 sequence reads: CASSYSGVSGANVLTF. The CDR3 coding sequence is TGTGCCAGCAGTTACTCGGGGGTCTCTGGGGCCAACGTCCTGACTTTC. V usage is TRBV6-5 and J usage is TRBJ2-6; D is perhaps TRBD1 or TRBD2 (5 bases each). V was clipped by 0 bases and J by 0 bases, with 6 bases between them. The germline gives CDR1 MNHEY, CDR2 SVGAGI. The CDR3 runs to 16 residues.

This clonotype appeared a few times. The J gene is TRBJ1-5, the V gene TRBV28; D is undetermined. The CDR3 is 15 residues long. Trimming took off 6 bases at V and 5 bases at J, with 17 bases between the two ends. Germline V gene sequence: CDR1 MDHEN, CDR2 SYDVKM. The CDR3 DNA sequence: TGTGCCAGCAGCATGCTAGGACGGATAGATCAGCCCCAGCATTTT. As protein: CASSMLGRIDQPQHF.

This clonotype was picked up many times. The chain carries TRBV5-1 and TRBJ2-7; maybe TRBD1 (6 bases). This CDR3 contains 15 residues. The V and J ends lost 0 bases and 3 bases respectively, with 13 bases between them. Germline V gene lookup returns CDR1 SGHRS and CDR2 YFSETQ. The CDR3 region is CASSLGTVGLYEQYF. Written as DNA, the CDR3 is TGCGCCAGCAGCTTGGGGACAGTGGGCCTCTACGAGCAGTACTTC.

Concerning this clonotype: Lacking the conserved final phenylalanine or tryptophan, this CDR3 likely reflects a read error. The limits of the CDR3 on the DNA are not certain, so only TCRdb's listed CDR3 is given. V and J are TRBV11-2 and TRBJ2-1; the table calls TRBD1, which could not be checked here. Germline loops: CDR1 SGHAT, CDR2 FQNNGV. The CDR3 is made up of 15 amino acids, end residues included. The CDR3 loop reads CASSQDRGTYNERFL.

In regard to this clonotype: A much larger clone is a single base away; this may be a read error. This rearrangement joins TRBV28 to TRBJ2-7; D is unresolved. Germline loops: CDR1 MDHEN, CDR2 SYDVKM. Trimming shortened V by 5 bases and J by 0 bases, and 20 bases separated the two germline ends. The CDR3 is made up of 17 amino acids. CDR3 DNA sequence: TGTGCCAGCAGTCTTGGCCCGGAGCAGTCGAGCTCCTACGAGCAGTACTTC. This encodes CASSLGPEQSSSYEQYF.

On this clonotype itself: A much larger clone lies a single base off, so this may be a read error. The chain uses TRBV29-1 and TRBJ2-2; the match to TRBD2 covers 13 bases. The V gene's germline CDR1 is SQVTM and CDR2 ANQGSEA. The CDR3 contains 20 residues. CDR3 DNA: TGCAGCGTTGAAGTTTCTTCAGGACTAGCGGGAGTCCCGAACACCGGGGAGCTGCTTTTT. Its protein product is CSVEVSSGLAGVPNTGELLF.

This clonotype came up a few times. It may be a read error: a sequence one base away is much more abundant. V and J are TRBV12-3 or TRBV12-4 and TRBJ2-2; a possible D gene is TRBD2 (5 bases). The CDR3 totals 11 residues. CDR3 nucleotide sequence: TGTGCCAGCGCCGTTACCGGGGAGCCGTTTTTT. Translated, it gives CASAVTGEPFF.

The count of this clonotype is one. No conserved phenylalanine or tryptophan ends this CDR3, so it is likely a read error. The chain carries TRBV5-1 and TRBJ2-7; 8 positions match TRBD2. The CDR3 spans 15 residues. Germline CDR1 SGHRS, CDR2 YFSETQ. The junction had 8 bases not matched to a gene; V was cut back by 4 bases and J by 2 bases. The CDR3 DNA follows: TGCGCCAGCAGCCCGCGGACTAGCAGTACCTACGAGCAGTACTTA. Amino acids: CASSPRTSSTYEQYL.

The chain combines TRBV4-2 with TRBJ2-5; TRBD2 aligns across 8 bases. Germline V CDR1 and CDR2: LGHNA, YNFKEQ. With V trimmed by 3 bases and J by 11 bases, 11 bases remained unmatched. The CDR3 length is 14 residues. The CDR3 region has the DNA TGTGCCAGCAGCCATGGGGCAGCGGGGGAGCGGCAGTACTTC. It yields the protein CASSHGAAGERQYF.